The T cell receptor (beta chain) under discussion was sequenced for a study of OX40 agonist ivuxolimab in advanced cancers. In the study overall: Every 2 weeks, patients got intravenous ivuxolimab at one of six dose levels (0.01-10 mg/kg). Those enrolled were 82.7% male, with a mean age of about 60 years and ages from about 20 to 85.

Trimming stripped 1 base from V and 2 bases from J, with 9 bases between. CDR1 is SEHNR, CDR2 FQNEAQ, per germline (reference sequence). This CDR3 is built from 14 residues. The table came from immunoSEQ multiplex PCR; TCRdb's copy has only in-frame clones and leaves some out. The sample has approximately 94,000 clones, around 93% seen once. If patients had autoimmune disease history or systemic immunosuppression, they were excluded. This chain joins TRBV7-9 and TRBJ2-7; D may be TRBD1 (5 bases). This sequence was found in an adult with an advanced solid tumor such as melanoma, head and neck, liver or kidney cancer. Sequenced material: CD4+ or CD8+ T cells sorted from blood, taken in a trial of the OX40 agonist ivuxolimab. The CDR3 loop is CASSLGAGPYEQYF. The CDR3, as DNA: TGTGCCAGCAGCTTAGGGGCAGGGCCCTACGAGCAGTACTTC.